This T cell receptor (beta chain) was obtained from a study of shared clonotypes between healthy human individuals. The overall study: Aged between 18 and 49, the donors were a couple of women and three men.

Memory CD4+ cells were the fraction left after CD45RA+ naive selection. This clone appeared a few times. Its antigen is undetermined. Other DNA sequences in this specimen translate into the identical CDR3. Study-wide results and limits: The study sampled only blood, and tissue repertoires likely differ. Sequencing depth was expected to influence donor clonotype sharing.

The CDR3 spans 15 residues. After removal of 3 bases from V and 9 bases from J, the junction contained 8 bases not matched to a gene. The germline CDR1 and CDR2 sequences are LNHDA and SQIVND (reference sequence). TCRdb's table, derived via immunoSEQ multiplex PCR, lists solely in-frame clones and lacks some. The data contain more than 2 million clones, approximately 95% of them singletons. The J gene is TRBJ2-4, the V gene TRBV19, with TRBD1 identical over 10 bases. Source material: naive CD4+ T cells sorted from blood. Subset noted: CD45RA+ positively selected. The TCR originated in a man aged 18 to 30 in good health. CDR3 nucleotides: TGTGCCAGTAGTATCGGGACAGGGGTTGGCGCCATTCAGTACTTC. It codes for CASSIGTGVGAIQYF.